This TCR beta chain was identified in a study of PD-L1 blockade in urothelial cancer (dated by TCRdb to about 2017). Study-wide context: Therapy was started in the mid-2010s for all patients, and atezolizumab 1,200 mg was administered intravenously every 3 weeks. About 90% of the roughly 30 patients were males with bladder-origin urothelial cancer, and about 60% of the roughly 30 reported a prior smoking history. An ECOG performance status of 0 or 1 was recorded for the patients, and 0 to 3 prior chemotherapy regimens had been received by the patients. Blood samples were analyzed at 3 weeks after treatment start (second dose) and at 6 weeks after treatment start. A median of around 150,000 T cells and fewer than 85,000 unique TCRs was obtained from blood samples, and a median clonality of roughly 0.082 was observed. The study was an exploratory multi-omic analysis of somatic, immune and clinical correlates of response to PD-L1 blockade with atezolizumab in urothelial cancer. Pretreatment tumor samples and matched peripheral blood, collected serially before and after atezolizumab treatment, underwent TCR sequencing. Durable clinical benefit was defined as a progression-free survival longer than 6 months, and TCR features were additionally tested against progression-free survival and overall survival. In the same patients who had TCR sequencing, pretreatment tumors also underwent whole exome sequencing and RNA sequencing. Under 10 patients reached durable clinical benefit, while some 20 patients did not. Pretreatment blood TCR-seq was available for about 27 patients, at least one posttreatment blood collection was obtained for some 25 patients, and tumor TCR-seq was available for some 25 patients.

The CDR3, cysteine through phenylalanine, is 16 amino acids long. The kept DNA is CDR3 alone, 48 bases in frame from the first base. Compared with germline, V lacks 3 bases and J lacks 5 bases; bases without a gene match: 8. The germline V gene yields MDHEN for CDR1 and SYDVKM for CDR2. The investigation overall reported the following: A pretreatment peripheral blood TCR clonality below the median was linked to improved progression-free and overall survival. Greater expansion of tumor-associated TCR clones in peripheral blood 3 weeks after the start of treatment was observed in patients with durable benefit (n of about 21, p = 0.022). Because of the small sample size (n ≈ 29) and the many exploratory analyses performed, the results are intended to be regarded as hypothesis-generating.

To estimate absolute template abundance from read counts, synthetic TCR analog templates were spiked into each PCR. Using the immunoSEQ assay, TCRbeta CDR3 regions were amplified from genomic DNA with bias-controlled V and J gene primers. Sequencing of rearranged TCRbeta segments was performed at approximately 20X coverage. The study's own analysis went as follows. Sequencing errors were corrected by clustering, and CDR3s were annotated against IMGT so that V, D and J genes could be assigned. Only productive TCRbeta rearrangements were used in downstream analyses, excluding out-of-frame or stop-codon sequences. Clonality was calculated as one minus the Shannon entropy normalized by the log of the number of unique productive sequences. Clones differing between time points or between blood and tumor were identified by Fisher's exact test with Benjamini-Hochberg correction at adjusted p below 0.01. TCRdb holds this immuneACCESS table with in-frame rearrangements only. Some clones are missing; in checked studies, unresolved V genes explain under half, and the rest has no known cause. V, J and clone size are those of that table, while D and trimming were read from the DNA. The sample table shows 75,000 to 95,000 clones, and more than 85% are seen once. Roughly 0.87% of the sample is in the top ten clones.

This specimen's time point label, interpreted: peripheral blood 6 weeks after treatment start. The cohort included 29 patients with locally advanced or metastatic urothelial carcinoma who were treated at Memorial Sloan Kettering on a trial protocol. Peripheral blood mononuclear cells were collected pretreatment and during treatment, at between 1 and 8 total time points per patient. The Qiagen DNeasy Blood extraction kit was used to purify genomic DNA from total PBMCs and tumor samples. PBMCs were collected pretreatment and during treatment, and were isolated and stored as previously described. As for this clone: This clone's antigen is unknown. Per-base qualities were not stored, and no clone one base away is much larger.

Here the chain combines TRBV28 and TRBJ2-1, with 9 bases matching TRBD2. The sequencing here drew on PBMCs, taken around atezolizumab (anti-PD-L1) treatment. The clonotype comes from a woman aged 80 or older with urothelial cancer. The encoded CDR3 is CASSLVSGRSDNEQFF. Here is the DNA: TGTGCCAGCAGTTTGGTTAGCGGGAGATCCGACAATGAGCAGTTCTTC. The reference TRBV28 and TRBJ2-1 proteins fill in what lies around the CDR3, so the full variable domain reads DVKVTQSSRYLVKRTGEKVFLECVQDMDHENMFWYRQDPGLGLRLIYFSYDVKMKEKGDIPEGYSVSREKKERFSLILESASTNQTSMYLCASSLVSGRSDNEQFFGPGTRLTVL.